This TCR beta chain was observed in a study of OX40 agonist ivuxolimab in advanced cancers. General study points: No determination was made of the antigen specificity of the expanded peripheral T cells.

This CDR3 contains 16 residues. Here immunoSEQ multiplex PCR was the method, and the copy in TCRdb shows in-frame clones only, minus some. The table lists tens of thousands of clones, over 80% of them singletons. With respect to this clone: Its antigen is unidentified.

V and J are TRBV21-1 and TRBJ2-1; the D call of TRBD2 is as the table states it, not checked on the DNA. TRBV21-1 is shown as a pseudogene. This specimen consisted of CD4+ or CD8+ T cells sorted from blood, obtained in a trial of the OX40 agonist ivuxolimab. The receptor was isolated from an adult with an advanced solid tumor such as melanoma, head and neck, liver or kidney cancer. The CDR3 DNA reads TGTGCCAGCAGCAAAGATCGGCTAGCCAAGTACAATGAGCAGTTCTTC. Its protein is CASSKDRLAKYNEQFF.